These 20 T cell receptor beta chains came from one sample sequenced in a study of blood T cell repertoires in COVID-19. Sequenced by immunoSEQ multiplex PCR; TCRdb stores in-frame clones only, minus some. The data hold about 130,000 clones, with around 90% observed a single time. Sequencing was performed on peripheral blood. The receptors come from a man aged 50-60 years with active COVID-19.

The chain uses TRBV14 and TRBJ1-1; 7 bases map to TRBD1. The CDR3 has 13 residues. Germline trimming cut 5 bases from V and 3 bases from J; bases unmatched to any gene: 3. Germline CDR1 and CDR2: SGHDN and FVKESK. The CDR3 spells CASSADRDTEAFF. In nucleotides, the CDR3 is TGTGCCAGCAGCGCCGACAGGGACACTGAAGCTTTCTTT.

The chain carries TRBV3-1 (or the pseudogene TRBV3-2) and TRBJ2-3; 10 bases match TRBD2. Germline V lookup: CDR1 LGHDT, CDR2 YNNKEL (reference sequence). The junction had 6 bases not matched to a gene; V was cut back by 4 bases and J by 5 bases. This CDR3 is 15 amino acids long. The CDR3 reads CASSPRAGGLDTQYF. As DNA, the CDR3 is TGTGCCAGCAGCCCCCGAGCGGGAGGGTTAGATACGCAGTATTTT.

This rearrangement joins TRBV7-2 to TRBJ2-2; 10 nucleotides line up with TRBD1. Germline V gene data show CDR1 as SGHTA and CDR2 as FQGNSA. Losses at the gene ends were 3 bases for V and 6 bases for J; bases not matched to a gene: 4. The CDR3 runs 15 residues. The CDR3 bases are TGTGCCAGCAGCTTCCGGGACAGGGGCGCCGGGGAGCTGTTTTTT. Translation: CASSFRDRGAGELFF.

The gene calls are TRBV7-9 and TRBJ2-6; the match to TRBD2 covers 14 bases. The V segment lost 5 bases and the J segment 4 bases; nucleotides outside the gene matches: 25. The CDR3 has 24 amino acids. Germline CDR1 is SEHNR and CDR2 is FQNEAQ (reference sequence). CDR3 region: CASSNRPGLLGLAGAYRGANVLTF. DNA of the CDR3: TGTGCCAGCAGCAACAGACCGGGACTCCTGGGACTAGCGGGAGCCTATCGGGGGGCCAACGTCCTGACTTTC.

CDR3 in amino acids: CASRGQHEASGNTIYF. CDR3 nucleotide sequence: TGTGCCAGCAGAGGACAGCATGAGGCCTCTGGAAACACCATATATTTT. The rearrangement links TRBV2 to TRBJ1-3; the D gene is possibly TRBD1 (6 bases). The length of the CDR3 is 16 residues. Germline lookup yields CDR1 SNHLY and CDR2 FYNNEI. The V end lost 6 bases, the J end lost 0 bases, and 15 bases lay between the germline ends.

A single count supports this clone. The V gene is TRBV13, the J gene TRBJ2-7, with 10 nucleotides matching TRBD1. Germline V gene lookup returns CDR1 PRHDT and CDR2 FYEKMQ (reference sequence). CDR3 length: 14 residues. Trimming removed 5 bases from V and 4 bases from J; junction bases left unmatched: 5. CDR3 in DNA: TGTGCCAGCAGCCGACAGGGGGCATCTTACGAGCAGTACTTC. Protein: CASSRQGASYEQYF.

This sequence joins TRBV7-3 and TRBJ2-6, with 9 bases that match TRBD1. Germline V gene lookup returns CDR1 SGHTA and CDR2 FQGTGA. The V gene end was trimmed by 5 bases and the J gene end by 0 bases; junction bases not matched to a gene: 20. This CDR3 spans 22 amino acids. CDR3 sequence (DNA): TGTGCCAGCAGCCGTGAGCTTAGGTCCCCGGGACAGGGAGACTCTGGGGCCAACGTCCTGACTTTC. It translates to CASSRELRSPGQGDSGANVLTF.

This chain uses TRBV18 with TRBJ2-3; 8 nucleotides line up with TRBD2. CDR3 size: 14 residues. The germline CDR1 and CDR2 sequences are KGHSH and LQKENI. V was clipped by 7 bases and J by 3 bases; unmatched bases: 6. The CDR3 region has the DNA TGTGCCAGCTTACGGGCTAGCGGGACAGATACGCAGTATTTT. Amino acids: CASLRASGTDTQYF.

The V gene is TRBV9, the J gene TRBJ2-3; TRBD2 matches 9 bases. The CDR3 spans 16 residues. CDR1 is SGDLS and CDR2 is YYNGEE in the germline V gene. The J segment lost 4 bases and the V segment lost 0 bases, leaving 6 bases of the junction unmatched. The CDR3 bases are TGTGCCAGCAGCGTAGTTGGGACTAGCTTGGCAGATACGCAGTATTTT. Translated, it gives CASSVVGTSLADTQYF.

V gene TRBV4-1 combines with J gene TRBJ2-1; a weak D match, TRBD2 (6 bases). In germline, CDR1 is MGHRA, CDR2 YSYEKL. The CDR3 extends over 16 amino acids. V was clipped by 1 base and J by 5 bases, with 15 bases between them. CDR3 protein: CASSQGRAVGDNEQFF. In DNA form, the CDR3 reads TGCGCCAGCAGCCAAGGGAGGGCAGTAGGGGACAATGAGCAGTTCTTC.

DNA for the CDR3: TGTGCCAGCAGCTTAAGAGGACAGTTGCAAGAGACCCAGTACTTC. It yields the protein CASSLRGQLQETQYF. V and J are TRBV7-3 and TRBJ2-5; perhaps TRBD1 as D (6 bases). This CDR3 has 15 amino acids. Trimming shortened V by 1 base and J by 2 bases, and 11 bases separated the two germline ends. The germline CDR1 and CDR2 sequences are SGHTA and FQGTGA. Full variable domain (remainder filled in from reference TRBV7-3 and TRBJ2-5): GAGVSQTPSNKVTEKGKYVELRCDPISGHTALYWYRQSLGQGPEFLIYFQGTGAADDSGLPNDRFFAVRPEGSVSTLKIQRTERGDSAVYLCASSLRGQLQETQYFGPGTRLLVL.

The chain uses TRBV5-1 and TRBJ1-3; 8 bases align to TRBD1. This CDR3 comprises 15 residues. V lost 4 bases to trimming and J lost 3 bases; unmatched junction nucleotides: 6. The germline V gene encodes CDR1 SGHRS and CDR2 YFSETQ. CDR3 sequence reads: CASSAGQGGGNTIYF. CDR3 bases: TGCGCCAGCAGCGCCGGACAGGGAGGTGGAAACACCATATATTTT.

This clone was seen once. This CDR3 reads CASSHQLGGSTDTQYF. The CDR3 nucleotides read TGCGCCAGCAGCCACCAATTGGGGGGAAGCACAGATACGCAGTATTTT. This sequence joins TRBV5-1 and TRBJ2-3, with a possible D match to TRBD2 (6 bases). This CDR3 region has 16 residues. V lost 4 bases and J lost 0, with 15 bases in between. The V gene's germline CDR1 is SGHRS and CDR2 YFSETQ.

This sequence joins TRBV6-5 and TRBJ2-7; 9 bases line up with TRBD2. Germline CDR1 is MNHEY and CDR2 is SVGAGI. Unmatched junction bases numbered 9, after V lost 8 bases and J lost 4 bases. The CDR3 is made up of 14 amino acids. The CDR3 spells CASAPGAGGYEQYV. The CDR3 region has the DNA TGTGCCAGCGCCCCCGGAGCGGGAGGTTACGAGCAGTACGTC.

The rearrangement joins TRBV19 to TRBJ1-5, with a tentative D call TRBD1 (6 bases). The CDR3 runs 14 residues. V was pared by 0 bases and J by 12 bases, with 15 bases between. Germline CDR1 and CDR2: LNHDA and SQIVND (reference sequence). This chain's CDR3 is CASSIDTGNGNQHF. As DNA, the CDR3 is TGTGCCAGTAGTATAGATACAGGGAACGGTAACCAGCATTTT.

The chain carries TRBV5-1 and TRBJ2-3, with TRBD1 as a possible D gene (5 bases). Germline CDR1 SGHRS, CDR2 YFSETQ. The CDR3 loop spans 15 amino acids. V was pared by 4 bases and J by 0 bases, with 12 bases between. The CDR3 DNA follows: TGCGCCAGCAGCCCTCCGGACACCAGCACAGATACGCAGTATTTT. It codes for CASSPPDTSTDTQYF. Full variable domain (remainder filled in from reference TRBV5-1 and TRBJ2-3): KAGVTQTPRYLIKTRGQQVTLSCSPISGHRSVSWYQQTPGQGLQFLFEYFSETQRNKGNFPGRFSGRQFSNSRSEMNVSTLELGDSALYLCASSPPDTSTDTQYFGPGTRLTVL.

V usage is TRBV11-2 and J usage is TRBJ2-5; D ambiguous. The CDR3 length is 16 residues. V was pared by 4 bases and J by 5 bases, with 20 bases between. Germline V gives CDR1 SGHAT, CDR2 FQNNGV. The CDR3 DNA follows: TGTGCCAGCAGCTCTAGAATGCGGAGTTTCGGGGAGACCCAGTACTTC. Amino acid sequence: CASSSRMRSFGETQYF.

This clone was seen once. This rearrangement joins TRBV11-3 to TRBJ2-2, with a tentative D call TRBD1 (5 bases). Deletions cut 5 bases from V and 3 bases from J, with 10 bases between. Germline loops: CDR1 SGHNT, CDR2 YENEEA. This CDR3 has 14 residues. The CDR3, as DNA: TGTGCCAGCAGCGCCGACAGATACACCGGGGAGCTGTTTTTT. Translated: CASSADRYTGELFF.

V usage is TRBV6-2 or TRBV6-3 and J usage is TRBJ1-1; D perhaps matches TRBD1 (6 bases). CDR3 length: 16 residues. With 2 bases removed from V and 0 bases from J, the gap between germline ends came to 13 bases. Looked up from germline, CDR1 is MNHEY and CDR2 is SVGEGT. The CDR3 DNA follows: TGTGCCAGCAGTTACCACACACAGGGCCTGAACACTGAAGCTTTCTTT. Translating gives CASSYHTQGLNTEAFF.

The chain joins TRBV3-1 (or the pseudogene TRBV3-2) to TRBJ2-4; possible D gene TRBD1, 7 bases. This CDR3 region has 13 residues. The V and J ends lost 0 bases and 14 bases respectively, with 14 bases between them. CDR1 is LGHDT, CDR2 YNNKEL, per germline (reference sequence). The DNA of the CDR3 is TGTGCCAGCAGCCAAGATAGTCAGGGGGAGGAGTACTTC. Its protein is CASSQDSQGEEYF.